This T cell receptor (beta chain) stems from a study of identifying expanded T cells in peripheral blood. Assay used: immunoSEQ multiplex PCR; TCRdb lists only in-frame clones, some missing. This sample has about 89,000 clones, with around 85% found just once. Collection occurred without any documented infections or immune events in donors. Deletions cut 4 bases from V and 3 bases from J, with 12 bases between. The CDR3 extends over 14 amino acids. Looked up from germline, CDR1 is MNHNS and CDR2 is SASEGT. Note on this clone: Its antigen is still unknown.

General study points: Clone count variance between roughly 2-week samples rose with total template count. About 1.2 clones differed between technical replicates, versus approximately 16 and 19 over time.

This clonotype was obtained from a person between 18 and 75 years old in good health. Sequenced input: blood. The chain recombines TRBV6-1 with TRBJ1-2; a possible D gene is TRBD1 (6 bases). The CDR3 nucleotides are TGTGCCAGCAGTGGCCAGACAGGCCACTATGGCTACACCTTC. Its translation is CASSGQTGHYGYTF.